Listed below are T cell receptor beta chains from one sample, sequenced in a study of OX40 agonist ivuxolimab in advanced cancers. Only in-frame clones appear in the TCRdb table, and some are missing; sequencing was by immunoSEQ multiplex PCR. This table holds roughly 50,000 clones, around nine tenths found once. The sequencing used CD4+ or CD8+ T cells sorted from blood, collected in a trial of the OX40 agonist ivuxolimab. The receptors come from an adult with an advanced solid tumor such as melanoma, head and neck, liver or kidney cancer. Each CDR3 is given without its conserved first and last residue. The order of the fields is V gene, D gene, CDR3 protein. A D gene is named only where the DNA matches it firmly.

v_gene: TRBV30; d_gene: -; CDR3aa: AWSMDSHQPQH
v_gene: TRBV5-5; d_gene: -; CDR3aa: ASSLALGWNTEAF
v_gene: TRBV29-1; d_gene: -; CDR3aa: SVVRQNTEAF
v_gene: TRBV2; d_gene: -; CDR3aa: ASRRDSNQPQH
v_gene: TRBV28; d_gene: -; CDR3aa: ASRLNEKLF
v_gene: TRBV7-8; d_gene: -; CDR3aa: ASRLSLDGEQY
v_gene: TRBV9; d_gene: -; CDR3aa: ASSVGSRGHTEAF
v_gene: TRBV28; d_gene: -; CDR3aa: ASSFSGPQH
v_gene: TRBV6-6; d_gene: -; CDR3aa: ASSPASNTEAF
v_gene: TRBV30; d_gene: -; CDR3aa: AWTGVVSNYGYT
v_gene: TRBV19; d_gene: -; CDR3aa: ASSKGPSELYGYT
v_gene: TRBV11-2; d_gene: -; CDR3aa: ASSLDPAGIYEQY
v_gene: TRBV28; d_gene: -; CDR3aa: ASSWGDTEAF
v_gene: TRBV19; d_gene: -; CDR3aa: ASSMEGVSGELF
v_gene: TRBV5-1; d_gene: TRBD2; CDR3aa: ASSLGHGLAGLGELF
v_gene: TRBV29-1; d_gene: TRBD1; CDR3aa: SVDGQGQETQY
v_gene: TRBV7-6; d_gene: TRBD1; CDR3aa: ASSLIVDRGREKLF
v_gene: TRBV30; d_gene: -; CDR3aa: AWSDQYNQPQH
v_gene: TRBV7-3; d_gene: TRBD2; CDR3aa: ASSPALAGVGDTQY
v_gene: TRBV2; d_gene: -; CDR3aa: ASSGQTVNTEAF
v_gene: TRBV18; d_gene: TRBD2; CDR3aa: ASSLGGGSSYEQY
v_gene: TRBV9; d_gene: TRBD1; CDR3aa: ASSVDPRGGTEAF
v_gene: TRBV7-6; d_gene: TRBD2; CDR3aa: ASSPVAGGGLSYEQY
v_gene: TRBV28; d_gene: TRBD2; CDR3aa: ASSLGLAGAGETQY
v_gene: TRBV5-1; d_gene: -; CDR3aa: ASSLRGAGSDTQY
v_gene: TRBV6-1; d_gene: TRBD1; CDR3aa: ASSPRTGGNQPQH
v_gene: TRBV19; d_gene: -; CDR3aa: ASSLGYSNQPQH
v_gene: TRBV7-9; d_gene: -; CDR3aa: ASSSAMRGDYT
v_gene: TRBV28; d_gene: TRBD1; CDR3aa: ASSTTGTGNG
v_gene: TRBV5-4; d_gene: TRBD2; CDR3aa: ASSPAGGSYEQY
v_gene: TRBV4-2; d_gene: TRBD1; CDR3aa: ASSRRGQGVTDTQY
v_gene: TRBV5-1; d_gene: -; CDR3aa: ASSLETVPYEQY
v_gene: TRBV5-1; d_gene: TRBD1; CDR3aa: ASSPGQGTEAF
v_gene: TRBV18; d_gene: -; CDR3aa: ASSPPGGVKSGNTIY
v_gene: TRBV11-2; d_gene: -; CDR3aa: ASSSSRGNYNEQF
v_gene: TRBV19; d_gene: -; CDR3aa: ASSIAENTGELF
v_gene: TRBV7-9; d_gene: -; CDR3aa: ASSLEGRQPQH
v_gene: TRBV2; d_gene: -; CDR3aa: ASSVSGTTGQPQH
v_gene: TRBV6-5; d_gene: -; CDR3aa: ASSYNQNTEAF
v_gene: TRBV4-1; d_gene: -; CDR3aa: ASSLLDSMNTEAF
v_gene: TRBV6-5; d_gene: -; CDR3aa: ASKGGPNSYEQY
v_gene: TRBV12-1; d_gene: -; CDR3aa: ASSFEEEAF
v_gene: TRBV14; d_gene: -; CDR3aa: ASSQVGPGYGYT
v_gene: TRBV4-1; d_gene: TRBD1; CDR3aa: ASSRGQGETQY
v_gene: TRBV10-1; d_gene: TRBD2; CDR3aa: ASSEPSGDTQY
v_gene: TRBV6-1; d_gene: TRBD2; CDR3aa: ASIPSGGTYEQY
v_gene: TRBV6-5; d_gene: TRBD1; CDR3aa: ASSPRDRGTGELF
v_gene: TRBV28; d_gene: TRBD2; CDR3aa: ASSLPGGAREQY
v_gene: TRBV10-3; d_gene: -; CDR3aa: AISGTASGNTIY
v_gene: TRBV28; d_gene: -; CDR3aa: ASSSPPSRGSYT
v_gene: TRBV7-8; d_gene: TRBD2; CDR3aa: ANLAGGHFWYNEQF
v_gene: TRBV11-2; d_gene: -; CDR3aa: ASSLGKGRSYEQY
v_gene: TRBV5-6; d_gene: -; CDR3aa: ASSVTNEQY